The clone carrying this TCR beta chain has more than one count but fewer than ten. What it binds is not known. This record comes from a study of response to subunit inactivated influenza vaccine. TCRdb ran MiXCR on the RT-PCR reads and lists one entry per CDR3 protein. The data show 500,000 to 550,000 distinct CDR3 sequences, less than 10% seen once. V dropped 4 bases and J dropped 8 bases, with 14 bases sitting between them. The CDR3 contains 13 residues. Per germline, CDR1 MGHDK and CDR2 SYGVNS. Study conclusions and caveats: It was the authors' suggestion that each seasonal influenza vaccination recruits few new T cells.

This receptor was taken from a man aged 50 to 69 who received an inactivated influenza vaccine. The chain links TRBV25-1 to TRBJ1-2, with D possibly TRBD1 on 6 matching bases. The sequencing used PBMCs from blood, collected less than 30 months after vaccination. For the CDR3, the DNA is TGTGCCAGCAGTGCCGGGGGGGGGCCCGGCTACACCTTC. Its protein product is CASSAGGGPGYTF.